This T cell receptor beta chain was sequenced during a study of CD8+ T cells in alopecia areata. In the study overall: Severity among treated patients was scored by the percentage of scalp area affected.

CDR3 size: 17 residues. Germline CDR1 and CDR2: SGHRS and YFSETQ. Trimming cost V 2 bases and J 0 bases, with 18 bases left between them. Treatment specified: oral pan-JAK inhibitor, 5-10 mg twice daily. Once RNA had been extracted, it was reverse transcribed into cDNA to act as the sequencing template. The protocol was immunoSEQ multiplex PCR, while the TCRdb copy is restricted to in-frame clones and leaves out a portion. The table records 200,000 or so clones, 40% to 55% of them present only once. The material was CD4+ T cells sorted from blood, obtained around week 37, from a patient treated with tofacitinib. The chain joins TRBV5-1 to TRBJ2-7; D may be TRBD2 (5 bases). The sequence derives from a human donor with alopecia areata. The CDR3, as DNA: TGCGCCAGCAGCTTATGGCTGACGGGAAAGAGCTCCTACGAGCAGTACTTC. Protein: CASSLWLTGKSSYEQYF. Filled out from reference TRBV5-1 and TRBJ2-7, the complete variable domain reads KAGVTQTPRYLIKTRGQQVTLSCSPISGHRSVSWYQQTPGQGLQFLFEYFSETQRNKGNFPGRFSGRQFSNSRSEMNVSTLELGDSALYLCASSLWLTGKSSYEQYFGPGTRLTVT.